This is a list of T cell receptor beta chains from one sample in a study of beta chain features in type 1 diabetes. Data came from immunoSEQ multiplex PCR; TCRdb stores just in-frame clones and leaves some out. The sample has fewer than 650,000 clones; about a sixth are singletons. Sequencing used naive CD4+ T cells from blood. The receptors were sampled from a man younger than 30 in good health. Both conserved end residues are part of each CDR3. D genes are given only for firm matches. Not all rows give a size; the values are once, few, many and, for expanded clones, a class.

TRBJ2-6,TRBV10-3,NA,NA,TGTGCCTCCTCTTCTGGGGCCAACGTCCTGACTTTC,CASSSGANVLTF
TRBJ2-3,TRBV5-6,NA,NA,TGTGCCAGCAGCTGGGGGAGGAGCACAGATACGCAGTATTTT,CASSWGRSTDTQYF
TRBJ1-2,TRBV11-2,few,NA,TGTGCCAGCAGCTTAGTCCCGCAAGCCTATGGCTACACCTTC,CASSLVPQAYGYTF
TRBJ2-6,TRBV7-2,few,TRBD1,TGTGCCAGCAGCTCTGCCGCGACAGGGCAAGTGTACGTCCTGACTTTC,CASSSAATGQVYVLTF
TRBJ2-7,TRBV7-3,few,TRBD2,TGTGCCAGCAGCTTCACCGGGGGGACCTCCTACGAGCAGTACTTC,CASSFTGGTSYEQYF
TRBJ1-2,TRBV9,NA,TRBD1,TGTGCCAGCAGCGTAGGACAGGGGGCTTATGGCTACACCTTC,CASSVGQGAYGYTF
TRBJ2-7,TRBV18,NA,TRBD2,TGTGCCAGCTCAATTGATACTAGCGGGCCCTACGAGCAGTACTTC,CASSIDTSGPYEQYF
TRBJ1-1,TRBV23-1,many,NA,TGCGCCAGCAGTCCCCTCGAAGGGGACACTGAAGCTTTCTTT,CASSPLEGDTEAFF
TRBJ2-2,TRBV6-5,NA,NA,TGTGCCAGCACACCTCGGGGGAACACCGGGGAGCTGTTTTTT,CASTPRGNTGELFF
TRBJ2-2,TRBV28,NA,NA,TGTGCCAGCAGTTCAAACCCTCCCTTTTCGGGGGAGCTGTTTTTT,CASSSNPPFSGELFF
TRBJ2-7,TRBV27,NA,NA,TGTGCCAGCAGCCGAATCCCGTCCTACGAGCAGTACTTC,CASSRIPSYEQYF
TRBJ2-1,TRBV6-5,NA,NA,TGTGCCAGCATGGAAAGTCTCCGATACAATGAGCAGTTCTTC,CASMESLRYNEQFF
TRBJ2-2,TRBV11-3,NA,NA,TGTGCCAGCAGCCGAGGGGAAGTCACCGGGGAGCTGTTTTTT,CASSRGEVTGELFF
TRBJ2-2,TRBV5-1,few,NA,TGCGCCAGCGGATCGGACAGAACCACCGGGGAGCTGTTTTTT,CASGSDRTTGELFF
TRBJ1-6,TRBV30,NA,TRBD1,TGTGCCTGGCAGACAGGGATCGGAGTTTCACCCCTCCACTTT,CAWQTGIGVSPLHF
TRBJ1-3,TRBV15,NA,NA,TGTGCCACCAGCAGAGTGGCGGGGGGAGGAGGGTCTGGAAACACCATATATTTT,CATSRVAGGGGSGNTIYF
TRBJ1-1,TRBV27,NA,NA,TGTGCCAGCAGTTTGTCACGGAACACTGAAGCTTTCTTT,CASSLSRNTEAFF
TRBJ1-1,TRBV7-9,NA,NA,TGTGCCAGCAGCTTAGCAGGCATGAACACTGAAGCTTTCTTT,CASSLAGMNTEAFF
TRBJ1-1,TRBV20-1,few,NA,TGCAGTGCTAGACAGGGTTTATTAGCTTTCTTT,CSARQGLLAFF
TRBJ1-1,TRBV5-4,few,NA,TGTGCCAGCAGCTTGCTCGGGGCCATGAACACTGAAGCTTTCTTT,CASSLLGAMNTEAFF
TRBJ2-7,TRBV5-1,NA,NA,TGCGCCAGCAGCTTGGCGGTGGCCCCCTACGAGCAGTACTTC,CASSLAVAPYEQYF
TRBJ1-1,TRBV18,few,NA,TGTGCCAGCTCACCGGCACAGCTAACTTTCCATGAAGCTTTCTTT,CASSPAQLTFHEAFF
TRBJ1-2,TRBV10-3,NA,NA,TGTGCCATCAGTGAGTCGGCTAACTATGGCTACACCTTC,CAISESANYGYTF
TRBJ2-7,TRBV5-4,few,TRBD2,TGTGCCAGCAGTACAGCGACTAGCGGGAGGAAGGGGCGCTACGAGCAGTACTTC,CASSTATSGRKGRYEQYF
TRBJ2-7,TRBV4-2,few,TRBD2,TGTGCCAGCAGCCACGGACTAGCGGGAATCTCCTACGAGCAGTACTTC,CASSHGLAGISYEQYF
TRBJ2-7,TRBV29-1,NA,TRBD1,TGCAGCGGACGGACAGGGGAGACCGAGCAGTACTTC,CSGRTGETEQYF
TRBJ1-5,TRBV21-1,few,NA,TGTGCCAGCCCCATTAAGAATCAGCCCCAGCATTTT,CASPIKNQPQHF
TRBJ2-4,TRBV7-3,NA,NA,TGTGCCAGCAGCTTAACCGGGATTGACAACATTCAGTACTTC,CASSLTGIDNIQYF
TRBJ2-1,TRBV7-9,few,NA,TGTGCCAGCAGCTTAAGCCCCTTAAGGAGCCATGAGCAGTTCTTC,CASSLSPLRSHEQFF
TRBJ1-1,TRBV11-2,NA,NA,TGTGCCAGCAGCTTACTCGAGAACACTGAAGCTTTCTTT,CASSLLENTEAFF
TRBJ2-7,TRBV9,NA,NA,TGTGCCAGCAGCGTAGTGGGAGCTGATGCAACCTACGAGCAGTACTTC,CASSVVGADATYEQYF
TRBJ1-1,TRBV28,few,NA,TGTGCCACCCGTGGAACAGGGCGGGCTTTCTTT,CATRGTGRAFF
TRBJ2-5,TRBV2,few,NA,TGTGCCAGCGGACAACTCAGACAACAAGAGACCCAGTACTTC,CASGQLRQQETQYF
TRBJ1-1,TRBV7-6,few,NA,TGTGCCAGCAGCCCGGTGGGGCGGCCCGCGGATTTCTTT,CASSPVGRPADFF
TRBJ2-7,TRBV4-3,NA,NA,TGCGCCAGCAGCCAAGAAACCGGAGCCTCCGGGACATCTATCTACGAGCAGTACTTC,CASSQETGASGTSIYEQYF
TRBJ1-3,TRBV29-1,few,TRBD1,TGCAGCGTCCGTGGACAGGGAAGCTCTGGAAACACCATATATTTT,CSVRGQGSSGNTIYF
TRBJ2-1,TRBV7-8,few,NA,TGTGCCTCCAGCCGCCGGACAGCTCCTGGCAATGAGCAGTTCTTC,CASSRRTAPGNEQFF
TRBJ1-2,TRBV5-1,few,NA,TGCGCCAGCAGCCGCGGGGGTCTAGGCTACACCTTC,CASSRGGLGYTF
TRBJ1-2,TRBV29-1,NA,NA,TGCAGCGCGATCAGGGATAACTATGGCTACACCTTC,CSAIRDNYGYTF
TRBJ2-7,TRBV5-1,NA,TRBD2,TGCGCCAGCAGCCTTGGGCGTCTAGCGGGCTACGAGCAGTACTTC,CASSLGRLAGYEQYF
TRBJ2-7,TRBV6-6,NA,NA,TGTGCCAGCAGTAACTATCGCAGGGGCTCCTACGAGCAGTACTTC,CASSNYRRGSYEQYF
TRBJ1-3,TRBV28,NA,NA,TGTGCCAGCAGTTTGTATGGGATGGTGTTCGGCATATATTTT,CASSLYGMVFGIYF
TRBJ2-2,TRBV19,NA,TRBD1,TGTGCCAGTAGTATCCTCGACTACCTCGGGACAGGGTCCACCGGGGAGCTGTTTTTT,CASSILDYLGTGSTGELFF
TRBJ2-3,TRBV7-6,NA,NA,TGTGCCAGCAGCTTACTGGCGGGGTGGGGTGATACGCAGTATTTT,CASSLLAGWGDTQYF
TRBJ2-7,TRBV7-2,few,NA,TGTGCCAGCAGCTTAGCGGCCCTTGGCACTTACGAGCAGTACTTC,CASSLAALGTYEQYF
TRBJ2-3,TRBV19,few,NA,TGTGCCAGTAGTATGAGGCGTCAGGCCTTCACAGATACGCAGTATTTT,CASSMRRQAFTDTQYF
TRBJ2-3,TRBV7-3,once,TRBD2,TGTGCCAGCAGTCGAGTTTTCCCTAGCGGGGGGGCCAGAGATACGCAGTATTTT,CASSRVFPSGGARDTQYF
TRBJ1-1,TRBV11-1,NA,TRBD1,TGTGCCAGCAGCGTTATGTCCGGACAGGTCCCTGAAGCTTTCTTT,CASSVMSGQVPEAFF
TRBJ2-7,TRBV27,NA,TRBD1,TGTGCCAGCACGGACAGGGTTTTGGGCGAGCAGTACTTC,CASTDRVLGEQYF
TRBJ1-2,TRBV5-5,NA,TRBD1,TGTGCCAGCACCCGGACAGGGGGCGGGGGTGGCTACACCTTC,CASTRTGGGGGYTF
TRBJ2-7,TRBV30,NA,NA,TGTGCCTGGATACCGGGTAGGGGCTACGAGCAGTACTTC,CAWIPGRGYEQYF
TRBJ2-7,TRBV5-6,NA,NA,TGTGCCAGCAGCCCCAAGAGCTCCTACGAGCAGTACTTC,CASSPKSSYEQYF
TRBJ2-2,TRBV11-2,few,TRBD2,TGTGCCAGCAGCTTAGGAGGGCTGACTAGCGGTACCGGGGAGCTGTTTTTT,CASSLGGLTSGTGELFF
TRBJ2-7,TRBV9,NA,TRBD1,TGTGCCAGCAGCGTAGTTTGGGACAGCTCCTACGAGCAGTACTTC,CASSVVWDSSYEQYF
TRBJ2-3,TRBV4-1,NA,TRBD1,TGCGCCAGCAGCCAATGGGACAGGGACACAGATACGCAGTATTTT,CASSQWDRDTDTQYF
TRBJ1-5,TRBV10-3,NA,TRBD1,TGTGCCACCAACCTACAGGGGAATCAGCCCCAGCATTTT,CATNLQGNQPQHF
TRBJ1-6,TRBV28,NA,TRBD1,TGTGCCAGCAGACAGGACAGGAGCTCCTATAATTCACCCCTCCACTTT,CASRQDRSSYNSPLHF
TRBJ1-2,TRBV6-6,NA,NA,TGTGCCAGCAGTTCCCAGGGGAACTATGGCTACACCTTC,CASSSQGNYGYTF
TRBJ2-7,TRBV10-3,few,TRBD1,TGTGCCATCGCACTACAGGGGGCCCCAGGGGAGCAGTACTTC,CAIALQGAPGEQYF